A single sample gave rise to the 23 T cell receptor beta chains below, sequenced in a study of blood T cell repertoires in COVID-19. Sequencing used immunoSEQ multiplex PCR; TCRdb keeps in-frame clones, though not all of them. The sample lists 150,000 to 170,000 clones, roughly 72% occurring once. The sequencing sample was made of peripheral blood. These receptor sequences come from a woman of 80 years or more with acute or convalescent COVID-19.

The rearrangement joins TRBV5-1 to TRBJ1-1, with 8 bases aligning to TRBD1. This CDR3 contains 17 residues. V shed 4 bases and J 3 bases; nucleotides not matched to a gene: 14. In germline, CDR1 is SGHRS, CDR2 YFSETQ. The CDR3 is CASSPAVATGADTEAFF. The CDR3 DNA follows: TGCGCCAGCAGCCCTGCGGTGGCGACAGGGGCCGACACTGAAGCTTTCTTT.

The rearrangement joins TRBV5-1 to TRBJ2-1, with D hard to call. The V gene lost 2 bases and the J gene lost 3 bases, with 15 bases spanning the gap. Germline lookup yields CDR1 SGHRS and CDR2 YFSETQ. The CDR3 spans 16 residues. The CDR3 sequence is CASSLAPVEDYNEQFF. Written as DNA, the CDR3 is TGCGCCAGCAGCTTAGCCCCCGTTGAAGACTACAATGAGCAGTTCTTC.

This sequence joins TRBV27 and TRBJ2-3, with TRBD2 matching 8 bases. This CDR3 comprises 14 residues. The germline V gene has CDR1 MNHEY and CDR2 SMNVEV (reference sequence). Losses at the gene ends were 7 bases for V and 4 bases for J; bases not matched to a gene: 7. The CDR3: CASIDGGAPDTQYF. CDR3 in DNA: TGTGCCAGCATCGACGGGGGGGCTCCAGATACGCAGTATTTT.

This clone was found a few times. The V gene is TRBV27, the J gene TRBJ2-1, with 7 bases lining up with TRBD2. The ends lost 6 bases at V and 10 bases at J; junction bases unmatched: 6. From germline, CDR1 is MNHEY and CDR2 SMNVEV (reference sequence). This CDR3 region has 12 residues. The CDR3 region has the DNA TGTGCCAGCAGCCTCGTGGGGGGGGAGCAGTTCTTC. This codes for CASSLVGGEQFF.

J is TRBJ1-5 and V is TRBV5-5; 7 bases line up with TRBD1. There are 20 residues in the CDR3. Germline CDR1 is SGHKS and CDR2 is YYEKEE (reference sequence). V lost 0 bases, J lost 0 bases, and 15 bases stayed unmatched. CDR3 protein: CASSLAGRGRGWDSNQPQHF. DNA for the CDR3: TGTGCCAGCAGCTTGGCCGGCCGGGGCAGGGGGTGGGATAGCAATCAGCCCCAGCATTTT. Complete variable domain (other parts from reference TRBV5-5 and TRBJ1-5): DAGVTQSPTHLIKTRGQQVTLRCSPISGHKSVSWYQQVLGQGPQFIFQYYEKEERGRGNFPDRFSARQFPNYSSELNVNALLLGDSALYLCASSLAGRGRGWDSNQPQHFGDGTRLSIL.

The CDR3 nucleotides read TGTGCCATCTCACGGGGGACCGCTGAAGCTTTCTTT. Its protein is CAISRGTAEAFF. The J gene is TRBJ1-1, the V gene TRBV6-5; D perhaps matches TRBD1 (5 bases). The CDR3 covers 12 residues. Trimming shortened V by 10 bases and J by 6 bases, and 15 bases separated the two germline ends. Per the germline V gene, CDR1 is MNHEY and CDR2 is SVGAGI.

The CDR3 DNA follows: TGTGCCATCAGTGATTCGGACAGGGGAAACGAAAAACTGTTTTTT. As protein: CAISDSDRGNEKLFF. The chain joins TRBV10-3 to TRBJ1-4; 9 bases line up with TRBD1. The CDR3 runs 15 residues. The germline CDR1 and CDR2 sequences are ENHRY and SYGVKD. J gave up 8 bases and V 3 bases, and 7 bases lay outside the gene matches.

This rearrangement joins TRBV12-3 or TRBV12-4 to TRBJ1-1; maybe TRBD1 (6 bases). V shed 7 bases and J shed 4 bases, with 10 bases lying between them. This CDR3 has 12 residues. CDR3 protein: CASTRDITEAFF. CDR3 sequence (DNA): TGTGCCAGCACCCGGGACATCACTGAAGCTTTCTTT.

This chain connects TRBV5-4 to TRBJ2-1, with 7 nucleotides matching TRBD1. The germline CDR1 and CDR2 sequences are SGHNT and YYREEE (reference sequence). The CDR3 sequence is 13 residues long. V was clipped by 4 bases and J by 4 bases; unmatched bases: 2. CDR3 DNA sequence: TGTGCCAGCAGCCGGGACAGTTACAATGAGCAGTTCTTC. Its protein product is CASSRDSYNEQFF. Full variable domain (outside the CDR3, taken from reference TRBV5-4 and TRBJ2-1): ETGVTQSPTHLIKTRGQQVTLRCSSQSGHNTVSWYQQALGQGPQFIFQYYREEENGRGNFPPRFSGLQFPNYSSELNVNALELDDSALYLCASSRDSYNEQFFGPGTRLTVL.

V and J are TRBV5-8 and TRBJ1-1, with D perhaps TRBD1 (6 bases). The CDR3 is 16 residues long. Germline V gene sequence: CDR1 SGHTS, CDR2 YDEGEE. V was trimmed by 2 bases and J by 6 bases, leaving 20 bases between them. The CDR3 spells CASSFSGGLLGSEAFF. CDR3 in DNA: TGTGCCAGCAGCTTTTCGGGGGGCCTCCTGGGCTCTGAAGCTTTCTTT.

The rearrangement uses TRBV9 and TRBJ2-2; D gene unclear. Germline V CDR1 and CDR2: SGDLS, YYNGEE. This CDR3 spans 16 amino acids. Trimming removed 0 bases from V and 0 bases from J, with 9 bases in between. The CDR3 region is CASSVGAPTNTGELFF. CDR3 nucleotide sequence: TGTGCCAGCAGCGTAGGTGCGCCCACGAACACCGGGGAGCTGTTTTTT.

J is TRBJ1-4 and V is TRBV28; a weak D match, TRBD1 (6 bases). This CDR3 has 15 residues. Germline CDR1 reads MDHEN; CDR2 reads SYDVKM. Trimming cost V 7 bases and J 8 bases, with 20 bases left between them. The CDR3 DNA follows: TGTGCCAGCACCTCCTGGGGGGGGGCGCTGGAAAAACTGTTTTTT. Protein sequence: CASTSWGGALEKLFF.

This clone occurred a few times. The chain recombines TRBV6-5 with TRBJ1-1; TRBD1 matches 7 bases. The CDR3 totals 16 residues. Germline values: CDR1 MNHEY, CDR2 SVGAGI. Germline trimming cut 0 bases from V and 5 bases from J; bases unmatched to any gene: 9. DNA of the CDR3: TGTGCCAGCAGTTACTCCGAACCTCCAGGGGGTACTGAAGCTTTCTTT. Translated, it gives CASSYSEPPGGTEAFF.

In its sample, this clone was seen many times. The chain couples TRBV2 to TRBJ1-1; TRBD1 matches 9 bases. There are 13 residues in the CDR3. V was pared by 4 bases and J by 5 bases, with 2 bases of the junction left unmatched. Germline loops: CDR1 SNHLY, CDR2 FYNNEI. The DNA of the CDR3 is TGTGCCAGCAGTGGGACAGGGGCTACTGAAGCTTTCTTT. It is translated as CASSGTGATEAFF. The entire variable domain, with the rest obtained from reference TRBV2 and TRBJ1-1, is as follows: EPEVTQTPSHQVTQMGQEVILRCVPISNHLYFYWYRQILGQKVEFLVSFYNNEISEKSEIFDDQFSVERPDGSNFTLKIRSTKLEDSAMYFCASSGTGATEAFFGQGTRLTVV.

The chain has TRBV19 and TRBJ1-1; 7 bases fit TRBD1. The CDR3 totals 13 residues. In germline, CDR1 is LNHDA, CDR2 SQIVND (reference sequence). V shed 7 bases and J 9 bases; nucleotides not matched to a gene: 11. DNA of the CDR3: TGTGCCAGTAACACGGGGCGGGACAGACAAGCTTTCTTT. Translated, it gives CASNTGRDRQAFF.

The CDR3 sequence: CASSRGGTSGANVLTF. The CDR3 nucleotides are TGTGCCAGTAGTAGGGGGGGTACCTCTGGGGCCAACGTCCTGACTTTC. This chain uses TRBV19 with TRBJ2-6, with 7 bases lining up with TRBD2. CDR3 length: 16 amino acids. The V gene's germline CDR1 is LNHDA and CDR2 SQIVND (reference sequence). V was clipped by 4 bases and J by 0 bases; unmatched bases: 3.

The gene calls are TRBV5-1 and TRBJ2-7; 10 bases map to TRBD1. The CDR3 sequence is 15 residues long. CDR1 and CDR2 from the germline V gene are SGHRS and YFSETQ. The V and J ends lost 4 bases and 6 bases, in that order; junction bases with no gene match: 10. This chain's CDR3 is CASSPLTGGPGEQYF. The CDR3 bases are TGCGCCAGCAGCCCCCTGACAGGGGGCCCCGGCGAGCAGTACTTC.

The chain uses TRBV29-1 and TRBJ2-5; D remains ambiguous. From germline, CDR1 is SQVTM and CDR2 ANQGSEA. The CDR3 consists of 11 residues. V shed 3 bases and J shed 5 bases, with 7 bases lying between them. CDR3 residues: CSVDLLETQYF. In DNA, the CDR3 is TGCAGCGTTGATCTTTTGGAGACCCAGTACTTC.

On this clone itself: The sample contains more than one DNA sequence encoding this CDR3. This chain uses TRBV7-9 with TRBJ2-1, with 7 bases fitting TRBD1. The CDR3 has 13 residues. The junction had 1 base not matched to a gene; V was cut back by 3 bases and J by 5 bases. Germline-derived CDR1 and CDR2 are SEHNR and FQNEAQ (reference sequence). The CDR3 nucleotides are TGTGCCAGCAGCTTGGGGACAGACAATGAGCAGTTCTTC. Encoded protein: CASSLGTDNEQFF.

The rearrangement links TRBV5-1 to TRBJ2-7; 9 bases are shared with TRBD1. CDR3 length equals 16 residues. V shed 5 bases and J 2 bases; nucleotides not matched to a gene: 11. Looked up from germline, CDR1 is SGHRS and CDR2 is YFSETQ. CDR3 in DNA: TGCGCCAGCAGATATCTGGTTACAGGGGGCACCTACGAGCAGTACTTC. As protein: CASRYLVTGGTYEQYF.

This chain uses TRBV29-1 with TRBJ1-1; 9 bases agree with TRBD1. CDR1 is SQVTM and CDR2 is ANQGSEA in the germline V gene. V was pared by 6 bases and J by 4 bases, with 9 bases of the junction left unmatched. This CDR3 has 14 amino acids. The CDR3 sequence: CSVQGAGKGTEAFF. CDR3 DNA: TGCAGCGTACAGGGGGCGGGCAAAGGCACTGAAGCTTTCTTT.

The CDR3 spells CASSLEGGREGNSPLHF. For the CDR3, the DNA is TGTGCCAGCAGCTTAGAGGGGGGGCGCGAGGGAAATTCACCCCTCCACTTT. The chain combines TRBV7-3 with TRBJ1-6; D possibly corresponds to TRBD1 (6 bases). Trimming removed 2 bases from V and 7 bases from J, with 18 bases in between. The CDR3 loop spans 17 amino acids. Germline values: CDR1 SGHTA, CDR2 FQGTGA.

The chain uses TRBV27 and TRBJ1-2; the D gene is possibly TRBD1 (5 bases). Trimming left V 10 bases short and J 3 bases short, with 18 bases between. This CDR3 region has 14 residues. CDR1 and CDR2 from the germline V gene are MNHEY and SMNVEV (reference sequence). The CDR3 DNA is TGTGCCACCCACGCGGGAGGGGAGGACTATGGCTACACCTTC. Amino acids: CATHAGGEDYGYTF.